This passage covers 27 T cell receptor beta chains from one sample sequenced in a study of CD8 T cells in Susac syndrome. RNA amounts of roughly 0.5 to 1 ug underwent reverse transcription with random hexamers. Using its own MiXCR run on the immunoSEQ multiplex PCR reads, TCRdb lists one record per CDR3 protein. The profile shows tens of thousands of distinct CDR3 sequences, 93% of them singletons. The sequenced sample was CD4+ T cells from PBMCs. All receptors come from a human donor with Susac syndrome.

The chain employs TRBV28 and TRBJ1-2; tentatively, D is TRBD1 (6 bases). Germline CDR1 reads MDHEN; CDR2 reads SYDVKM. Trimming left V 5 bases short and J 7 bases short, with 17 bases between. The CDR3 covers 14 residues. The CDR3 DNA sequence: TGTGCCAGCAGTCCCCCTAGGGGGACGAGTGGCTACACCTTC. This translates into CASSPPRGTSGYTF.

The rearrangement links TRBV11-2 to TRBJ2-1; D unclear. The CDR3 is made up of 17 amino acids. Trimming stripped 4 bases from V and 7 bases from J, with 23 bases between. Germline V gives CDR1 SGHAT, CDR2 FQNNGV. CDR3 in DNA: TGTGCCAGCAGCTCCGCTCCACAACTCGCCGAGTGGAATGAGCAGTTCTTC. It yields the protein CASSSAPQLAEWNEQFF.

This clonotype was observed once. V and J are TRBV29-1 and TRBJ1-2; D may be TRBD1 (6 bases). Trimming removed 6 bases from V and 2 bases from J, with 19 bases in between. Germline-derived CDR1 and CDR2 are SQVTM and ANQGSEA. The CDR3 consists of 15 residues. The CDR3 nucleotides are TGCAGCGTCTCTATTCTGGGGCAGGGGAACTATGGCTACACCTTC. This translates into CSVSILGQGNYGYTF. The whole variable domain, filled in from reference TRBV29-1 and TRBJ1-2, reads SAVISQKPSRDICQRGTSLTIQCQVDSQVTMMFWYRQQPGQSLTLIATANQGSEATYESGFVIDKFPISRPNLTFSTLTVSNMSPEDSSIYLCSVSILGQGNYGYTFGSGTRLTVV.

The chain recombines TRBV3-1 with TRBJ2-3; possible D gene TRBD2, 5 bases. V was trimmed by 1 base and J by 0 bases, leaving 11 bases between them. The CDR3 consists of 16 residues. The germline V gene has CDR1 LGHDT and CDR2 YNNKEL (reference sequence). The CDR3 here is CASSQGAGVSTDTQYF. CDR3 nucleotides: TGTGCCAGCAGCCAAGGGGCGGGCGTCAGCACAGATACGCAGTATTTT.

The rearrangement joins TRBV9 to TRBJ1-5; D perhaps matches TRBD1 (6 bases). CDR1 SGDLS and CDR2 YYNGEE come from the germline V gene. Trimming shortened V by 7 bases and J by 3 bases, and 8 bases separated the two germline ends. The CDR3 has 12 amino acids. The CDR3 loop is CASGQHNQPQHF. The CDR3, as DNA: TGTGCCAGCGGACAGCACAATCAGCCCCAGCATTTT.

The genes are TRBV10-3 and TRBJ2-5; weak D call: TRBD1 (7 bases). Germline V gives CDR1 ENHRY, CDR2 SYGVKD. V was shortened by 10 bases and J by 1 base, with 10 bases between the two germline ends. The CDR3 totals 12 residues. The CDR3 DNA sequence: TGTGCCAGCGGGACAGTCCAAGAGACCCAGTACTTC. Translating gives CASGTVQETQYF.

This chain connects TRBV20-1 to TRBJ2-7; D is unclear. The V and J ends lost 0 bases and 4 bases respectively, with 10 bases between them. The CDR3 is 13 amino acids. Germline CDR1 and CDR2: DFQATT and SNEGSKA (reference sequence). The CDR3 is CSARDVSWYEQYF. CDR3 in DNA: TGCAGTGCTAGAGATGTCAGCTGGTACGAGCAGTACTTC.

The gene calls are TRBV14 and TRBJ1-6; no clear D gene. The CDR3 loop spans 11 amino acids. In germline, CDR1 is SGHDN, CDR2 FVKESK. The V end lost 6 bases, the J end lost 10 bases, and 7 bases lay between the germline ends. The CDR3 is CASRKESPLHF. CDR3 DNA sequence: TGTGCCAGCAGGAAGGAGTCACCCCTCCACTTT.

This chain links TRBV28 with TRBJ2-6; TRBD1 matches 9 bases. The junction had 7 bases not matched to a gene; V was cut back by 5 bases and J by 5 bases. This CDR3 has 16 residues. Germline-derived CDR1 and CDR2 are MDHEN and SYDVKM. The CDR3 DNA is TGTGCCAGCAGTGCCTTGACAGGGGGGCGGGCCAACGTCCTGACTTTC. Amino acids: CASSALTGGRANVLTF. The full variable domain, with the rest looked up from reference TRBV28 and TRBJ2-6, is DVKVTQSSRYLVKRTGEKVFLECVQDMDHENMFWYRQDPGLGLRLIYFSYDVKMKEKGDIPEGYSVSREKKERFSLILESASTNQTSMYLCASSALTGGRANVLTFGAGSRLTVL.

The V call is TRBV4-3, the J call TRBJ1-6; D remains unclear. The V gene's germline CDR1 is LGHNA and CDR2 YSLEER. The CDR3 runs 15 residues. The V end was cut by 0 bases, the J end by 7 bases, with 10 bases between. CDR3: CASSQETGLNSPLHF. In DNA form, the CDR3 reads TGCGCCAGCAGCCAAGAAACCGGCCTGAATTCACCCCTCCACTTT.

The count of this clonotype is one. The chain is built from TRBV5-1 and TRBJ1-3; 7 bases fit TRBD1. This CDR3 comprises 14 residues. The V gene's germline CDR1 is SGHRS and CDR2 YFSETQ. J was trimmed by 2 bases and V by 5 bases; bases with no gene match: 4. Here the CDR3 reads CASRPQGAGNTIYF. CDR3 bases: TGCGCCAGCAGGCCCCAGGGGGCTGGAAACACCATATATTTT.

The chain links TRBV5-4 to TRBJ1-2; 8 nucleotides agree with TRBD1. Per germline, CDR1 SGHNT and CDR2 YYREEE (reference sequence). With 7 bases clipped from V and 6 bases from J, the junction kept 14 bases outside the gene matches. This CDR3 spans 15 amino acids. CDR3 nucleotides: TGTGCCAGCCGAGATGGACGACAGGGGAGCCATGGCTACACCTTC. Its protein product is CASRDGRQGSHGYTF.

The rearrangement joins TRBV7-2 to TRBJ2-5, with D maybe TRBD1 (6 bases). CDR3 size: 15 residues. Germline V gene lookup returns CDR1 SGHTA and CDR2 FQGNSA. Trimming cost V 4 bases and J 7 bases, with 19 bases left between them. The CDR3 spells CASSSHLRGYGTQYF. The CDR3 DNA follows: TGTGCCAGCAGCTCCCACCTCAGGGGTTACGGGACCCAGTACTTC.

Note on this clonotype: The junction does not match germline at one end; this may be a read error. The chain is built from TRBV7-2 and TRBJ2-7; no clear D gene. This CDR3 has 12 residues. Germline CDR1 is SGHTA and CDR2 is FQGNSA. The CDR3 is CASGLGSYEQYF. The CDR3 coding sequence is TGTGCCAGCGGCTTGGGATCCTACGAGCAGTACTTC.

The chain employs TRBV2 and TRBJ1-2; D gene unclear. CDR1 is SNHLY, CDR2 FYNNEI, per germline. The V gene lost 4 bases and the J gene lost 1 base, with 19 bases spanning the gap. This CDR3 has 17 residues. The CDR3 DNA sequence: TGTGCCAGCAGTGGGTTGGGCTCCCCCACCAATAACTATGGCTACACCTTC. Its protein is CASSGLGSPTNNYGYTF.

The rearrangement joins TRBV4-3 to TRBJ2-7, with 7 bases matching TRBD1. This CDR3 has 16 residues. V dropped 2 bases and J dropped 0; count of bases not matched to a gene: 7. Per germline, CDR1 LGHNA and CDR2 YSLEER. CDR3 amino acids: CASSQLQTGISYEQYF. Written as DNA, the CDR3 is TGCGCCAGCAGCCAACTGCAGACAGGGATCTCCTACGAGCAGTACTTC.

The CDR3 reads CASSAGARTEAFF. In DNA form, the CDR3 reads TGTGCCAGCAGTGCTGGGGCGCGCACTGAAGCTTTCTTT. The chain has TRBV6-4 and TRBJ1-1, with TRBD1 as a possible D gene (5 bases). The CDR3 sequence is 13 residues long. CDR1 is MRHNA and CDR2 is SNTAGT in the germline V gene. The germline V and J ends were trimmed by 4 bases and 4 bases, with 10 bases remaining between them.

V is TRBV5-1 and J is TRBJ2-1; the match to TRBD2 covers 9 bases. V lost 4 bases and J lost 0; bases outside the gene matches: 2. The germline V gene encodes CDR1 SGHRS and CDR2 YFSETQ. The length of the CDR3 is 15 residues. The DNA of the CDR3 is TGCGCCAGCAGCCGTAGCGGGGGCTCCTACAATGAGCAGTTCTTC. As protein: CASSRSGGSYNEQFF.

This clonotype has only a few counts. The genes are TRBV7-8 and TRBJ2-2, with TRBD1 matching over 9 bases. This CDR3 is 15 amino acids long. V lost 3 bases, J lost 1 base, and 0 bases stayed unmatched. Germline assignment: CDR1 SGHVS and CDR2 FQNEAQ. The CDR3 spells CASSLGQGNTGELFF. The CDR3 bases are TGTGCCAGCAGCTTGGGACAGGGGAACACCGGGGAGCTGTTTTTT.

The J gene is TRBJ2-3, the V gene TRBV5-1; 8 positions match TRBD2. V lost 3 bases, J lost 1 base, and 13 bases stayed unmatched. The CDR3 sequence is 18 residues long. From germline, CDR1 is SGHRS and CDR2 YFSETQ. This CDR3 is CASSSQGTRGEGTDTQYF. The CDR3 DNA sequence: TGCGCCAGCAGCTCCCAAGGGACTAGGGGGGAGGGCACAGATACGCAGTATTTT.

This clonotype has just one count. The CDR3 region has the DNA TGTGCCAGTAGTATTGGCATTTACAATGAGCAGTTCTTC. This gives the protein CASSIGIYNEQFF. This chain connects TRBV19 to TRBJ2-1; D uncertain. The CDR3 runs to 13 residues. In germline, CDR1 is LNHDA, CDR2 SQIVND (reference sequence). V lost 3 bases to trimming and J lost 4 bases, with 7 bases between them. Complete variable domain (other parts from reference TRBV19 and TRBJ2-1): DGGITQSPKYLFRKEGQNVTLSCEQNLNHDAMYWYRQDPGQGLRLIYYSQIVNDFQKGDIAEGYSVSREKKESFPLTVTSAQKNPTAFYLCASSIGIYNEQFFGPGTRLTVL.

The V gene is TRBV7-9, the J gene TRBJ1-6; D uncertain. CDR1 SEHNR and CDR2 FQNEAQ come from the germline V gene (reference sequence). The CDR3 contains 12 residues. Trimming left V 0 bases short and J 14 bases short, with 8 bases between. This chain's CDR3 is CASSLASFTLHF. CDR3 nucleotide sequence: TGTGCCAGCAGCTTAGCTTCCTTTACCCTCCACTTT.

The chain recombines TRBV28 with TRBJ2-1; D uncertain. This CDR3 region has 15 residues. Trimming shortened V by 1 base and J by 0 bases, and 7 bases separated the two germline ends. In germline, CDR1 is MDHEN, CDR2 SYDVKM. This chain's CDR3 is CASSLLRSSYNEQFF. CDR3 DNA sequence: TGTGCCAGCAGTTTATTAAGGAGCTCCTACAATGAGCAGTTCTTC.

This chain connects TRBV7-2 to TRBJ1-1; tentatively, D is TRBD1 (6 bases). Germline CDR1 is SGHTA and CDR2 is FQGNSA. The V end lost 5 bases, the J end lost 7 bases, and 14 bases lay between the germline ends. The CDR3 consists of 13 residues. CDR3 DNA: TGTGCCAGCAGCCAATACAGGGAAGGTGAAGCTTTCTTT. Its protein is CASSQYREGEAFF.

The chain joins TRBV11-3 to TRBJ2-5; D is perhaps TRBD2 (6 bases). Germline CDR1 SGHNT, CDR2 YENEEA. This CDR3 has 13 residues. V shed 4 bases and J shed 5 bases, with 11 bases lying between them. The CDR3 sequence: CASSSVAAETQYF. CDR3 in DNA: TGTGCCAGCAGCTCCGTAGCGGCTGAGACCCAGTACTTC.

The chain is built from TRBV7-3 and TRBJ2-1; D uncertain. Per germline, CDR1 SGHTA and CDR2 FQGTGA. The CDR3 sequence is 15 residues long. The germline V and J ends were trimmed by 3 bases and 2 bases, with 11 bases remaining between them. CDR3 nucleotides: TGTGCCAGCAGCTTCTCTTACGCTACCTACAATGAGCAGTTCTTC. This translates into CASSFSYATYNEQFF.

The CDR3 sequence: CSVQGQGSSYEQYF. The CDR3 coding sequence is TGCAGCGTTCAAGGACAGGGGAGTTCCTACGAGCAGTACTTC. The rearrangement uses TRBV29-1 and TRBJ2-7; TRBD1 matches 9 bases. The CDR3 loop spans 14 amino acids. J was trimmed by 1 base and V by 5 bases; bases with no gene match: 6. Germline V gene sequence: CDR1 SQVTM, CDR2 ANQGSEA.